This is a list of T cell receptor beta chains from one sample in a study of T cells in localized non-small cell lung cancer. TCRdb's copy holds only in-frame clones and misses some; the assay was immunoSEQ multiplex PCR. This sample yields tens of thousands of clones, of which around nine tenths are seen a single time; roughly 13% belongs to the top ten. This material consisted of peripheral blood, taken before any cancer treatment. Receptors were obtained from a male donor aged 60 or over with stage I lung adenocarcinoma. Both conserved end residues are part of each CDR3. The order of the fields is clone size, D gene, V gene, J gene, CDR3 protein, CDR3 DNA. The D gene is left open where the match is weak. Part of the rows lack a size; the others show once, few, many or a class for expanded clones.

.	.	TRBV4-3	TRBJ2-1	CASSQDWGKDINEQFF	TGCGCCAGCAGCCAAGATTGGGGAAAGGACATCAATGAGCAGTTCTTC
.	TRBD2	TRBV5-1	TRBJ2-5	CASSGSGVSQETQYF	TGCGCCAGCAGCGGTAGCGGGGTCTCCCAAGAGACCCAGTACTTC
.	TRBD1	TRBV7-6	TRBJ2-1	CASSGRTGAYNEQFF	TGTGCCAGCAGCGGGAGGACAGGGGCCTACAATGAGCAGTTCTTC
.	.	TRBV4-1	TRBJ1-4	CASSQRWAVDGNEKLFF	TGCGCCAGCAGCCAAAGATGGGCTGTGGATGGTAATGAAAAACTGTTTTTT
.	TRBD1	TRBV7-3	TRBJ1-1	CASSLDRGQGGTEAFF	TGTGCCAGCAGCTTAGATCGGGGACAGGGAGGTACTGAAGCTTTCTTT
.	.	TRBV13	TRBJ2-2	CASSIESRGSGELFF	TGTGCCAGCAGCATTGAATCCAGGGGATCCGGGGAGCTGTTTTTT
.	.	TRBV27	TRBJ2-5	CASSLVGGWRPETQYF	TGTGCCAGCAGTTTAGTGGGCGGGTGGAGGCCGGAGACCCAGTACTTC
.	.	TRBV13	TRBJ1-3	CASSLGGNTIYF	TGTGCCAGCAGCTTAGGCGGAAACACCATATATTTT
.	TRBD1	TRBV6-1	TRBJ2-7	CASRPGQDYEQYF	TGTGCCAGCAGGCCGGGACAGGACTACGAGCAGTACTTC
.	.	TRBV4-1	TRBJ2-1	CASSQEEGYNEQFF	TGCGCCAGCAGCCAAGAAGAGGGGTACAATGAGCAGTTCTTC
.	.	TRBV6-5	TRBJ1-1	CASSYSRVTEAFF	TGTGCCAGCAGTTACTCCAGGGTCACTGAAGCTTTCTTT
.	.	TRBV6-6	TRBJ2-5	CASSPPRGDIRETQYF	TGTGCCAGCAGTCCCCCCCGGGGGGACATCAGAGAGACCCAGTACTTC
.	.	TRBV19	TRBJ2-1	CASSSTGYNEQFF	TGTGCCAGTAGTTCTACAGGCTACAATGAGCAGTTCTTC
.	TRBD1	TRBV28	TRBJ2-7	CASSPPRQGSITYEQYF	TGTGCCAGCAGCCCCCCCCGACAGGGCAGTATTACGTACGAGCAGTACTTC
.	TRBD1	TRBV6-1	TRBJ2-5	CASISLTGDRETQYF	TGTGCCAGCATTAGCCTGACAGGGGATCGGGAGACCCAGTACTTC
.	.	TRBV7-9	TRBJ2-1	CASSPRLPSYNEQFF	TGTGCCAGCAGCCCTCGACTCCCGAGCTACAATGAGCAGTTCTTC
once	.	TRBV5-8	TRBJ2-5	CASSLGRGSILQETQYF	TGTGCCAGCAGCTTGGGCCGGGGCAGCATCCTCCAAGAGACCCAGTACTTC
.	TRBD2	TRBV19	TRBJ2-3	CASRGLAGVADTQYF	TGTGCCAGTCGGGGACTAGCGGGAGTTGCAGATACGCAGTATTTT
.	TRBD1	TRBV30	TRBJ1-1	CAWSRDRDTEAFF	TGTGCCTGGTCCCGGGACAGGGACACTGAAGCTTTCTTT
once	TRBD1	TRBV6-5	TRBJ1-1	CASSSFTGAPNTEAFF	TGTGCCAGCAGTTCGTTCACAGGGGCCCCGAACACTGAAGCTTTCTTT
.	TRBD1	TRBV15	TRBJ1-1	CATSPGTEEAFF	TGTGCCACCAGCCCCGGGACAGAAGAAGCTTTCTTT
.	.	TRBV5-1	TRBJ2-3	CASSFPGSTDTQYF	TGCGCCAGCAGCTTCCCGGGGTCCACAGATACGCAGTATTTT
.	.	TRBV27	TRBJ1-5	CASSLLHPGREYQPQHF	TGTGCCAGCAGTTTACTACACCCGGGCAGGGAGTACCAGCCCCAGCATTTT
.	.	TRBV5-6	TRBJ2-5	CASSWDQATGVKNTLYF	TGTGCCAGCAGCTGGGACCAAGCGACAGGAGTAAAGAATACATTGTACTTC
.	TRBD1	TRBV5-1	TRBJ2-4	CASRGTGFSKNIQYF	TGCGCCAGCAGAGGGACAGGGTTTTCCAAAAACATTCAGTACTTC
.	TRBD1	TRBV28	TRBJ1-1	CASSLGAGGGNTEAFF	TGTGCCAGCAGTTTAGGGGCAGGGGGAGGGAACACTGAAGCTTTCTTT